The source of this T cell receptor (beta chain) is a study of T cell repertoires in cytomegalovirus infection. Study background: Signatures in public TCR beta sequences pointed to both CMV infection and matching HLA type. Study findings and constraints: Ex vivo, HLA-C-restricted CMV-specific TCR beta clonotypes prevailed over the rest of the response. The study identified carriers of CMV plus the relevant HLA from cumulative public TCR beta family frequency.

TCRdb ran MiXCR on the reads and lists one entry per CDR3 protein. The sample lists under 850,000 distinct CDR3 sequences, roughly 36% occurring once. Comment on this clonotype: What it binds is unknown.

Trimming at V came to 3 bases and at J to 1 base, leaving 4 bases not matched to a gene. Germline CDR1 and CDR2: SGHAT and FQNNGV. The length of the CDR3 is 15 residues. J is TRBJ1-1 and V is TRBV11-2; 8 nucleotides agree with TRBD1. The source is a human donor in good health (CMV status not recorded). Some clones in this sample may be carry-over from other donors' samples. Sequenced material: cultured PBMCs, taken from culture after CMV antigen stimulation. For the CDR3, the DNA is TGTGCCAGCAGCTTTATCGGGACAGGGAACACTGAAGCTTTCTTT. It yields the protein CASSFIGTGNTEAFF. The full variable domain, rest sourced from reference TRBV11-2 and TRBJ1-1, is EAGVAQSPRYKIIEKRQSVAFWCNPISGHATLYWYQQILGQGPKLLIQFQNNGVVDDSQLPKDRFSAERLKGVDSTLKIQPAKLEDSAVYLCASSFIGTGNTEAFFGQGTRLTVV.